The rows below give T cell receptor beta chains drawn from one sample of a study of CD8 T cells in Susac syndrome. In TCRdb, the immunoSEQ multiplex PCR reads were re-called with MiXCR into one record per CDR3 protein. The sample lists around 140,000 distinct CDR3 sequences; around 96% were seen once. Sequencing was carried out using CD4+ T cells from PBMCs. The receptors derive from a human donor with multiple sclerosis. The conserved cysteine and the conserved F or W are not part of the CDR3 here.

j_gene | v_gene | CDR3aa
TRBJ2-5 | TRBV5-1 | ASNAGRYNQQETQY
TRBJ1-5 | TRBV19 | ASSISREGNQPQH
TRBJ1-5 | TRBV20-1 | SGYSRNQPQH
TRBJ1-1 | TRBV20-1 | SAPTAGTEAF
TRBJ1-1 | TRBV29-1 | SVLGTGITEAF
TRBJ2-5 | TRBV29-1 | SVEGGLLRSQY
TRBJ1-2 | TRBV7-8 | ASSTRIPGARDYGYT
TRBJ2-7 | TRBV20-1 | SAPRRELLYEQY
TRBJ2-1 | TRBV29-1 | SVERGGVGEQF
TRBJ1-1 | TRBV9 | ASSVGTLGNTEAF
TRBJ2-2 | TRBV2 | ASSKGAGTGELF
TRBJ1-6 | TRBV12-3/TRBV12-4 | ASSQAPKISPLH
TRBJ1-5 | TRBV20-1 | SALSPGGSEQPQH
TRBJ1-3 | TRBV29-1 | SVRQTLSGNTIY
TRBJ1-2 | TRBV28 | ASRPPGGANYGYT
TRBJ2-1 | TRBV20-1 | SASSSLANSYNEQF
TRBJ2-7 | TRBV24-1 | ATSVTDGEQY
TRBJ1-1 | TRBV12-3/TRBV12-4 | ASSRFRDSTEAF
TRBJ2-1 | TRBV27 | ASSFERPINEQF
TRBJ1-1 | TRBV3-1 | ASSQEHRDEAF
TRBJ2-1 | TRBV20-1 | SARARHGLAGYGEQF
TRBJ2-7 | TRBV9 | ASSVVAESSYEQY
TRBJ1-2 | TRBV30 | ACPGYGYT
TRBJ2-1 | TRBV18 | ASSLLPSDPKSSYNEQF
TRBJ1-1 | TRBV27 | ASSFIGMNTEAF
TRBJ2-5 | TRBV28 | ASRKAGAYQETQY
TRBJ1-5 | TRBV3-1 | ASSQGTGSQPQH